This TCR beta chain emerged from a study of cytomegalovirus exposure and HLA in healthy donors (dated 2017 in TCRdb). Study-level background: In an earlier analysis of roughly 500 of the donors, 250 to 300 Gb of sequence data and 120 million or so unique TCR beta sequences from 180 million or so T cells were reported. Using immunosequencing, the study profiled T cell repertoires from 500 to 800 subjects and related those repertoires to cytomegalovirus serostatus. Across under 500 genotyped donors of the cohort, an average of 235,054 unique TCR beta nucleotide sequences per donor were sequenced, and 15% to 20% of those sequences were non-productive. An earlier analysis of more than 450 of the donors used high-throughput TCR beta sequencing to judge whether each TCR beta V gene segment behaved as functional or pseudogenic. A later genetic analysis took genome-wide SNP genotypes for about three fifths of the 666 donors and used that subset as a discovery cohort. The number of donors typed differed by locus, with about 629-630 for A, B, C, DRB1 and DQB1, 522 for DQA1, 600 to 610 for DPA1, and some 450 for DPB1. HLA typing included class I and class II loci at four-digit resolution. A later analysis re-analyzed previously published TCR beta repertoires from several hundred donors and added high-resolution HLA genotyping to study TCR occurrence patterns. Donor age, sex, ethnicity and CMV serostatus were compiled together with the repertoire data. Rather than using new phenotypic data, the later analysis identified candidate immune exposures from TCR beta sequences and from how often those sequences occurred across donors. An early release covering roughly 580 HLA-typed donors comprised about 310 gigabases of sequencing data and roughly 85 million unique TCR sequences. High-throughput TCR immunosequencing, statistical association of individual TCRs with disease status, and machine learning were combined to predict cytomegalovirus infection status. All discovery cohort repertoires had been generated on a single sequencing platform. A few DR-DQ haplotypes were handled as single units for association and clustering because linkage in the cohort was strong. The study aimed to test whether cataloging public T cell receptors could reveal signatures of past pathogen exposure. Of the 300 to 500 genotyped donors, approximately 81% were placed in the genetic ancestry cluster associated with self-reported Caucasian donors. In addition to the first cohort of 666 subjects, a separate validation cohort of 120 different subjects was used.

Notes on this clone: Its antigen remains unidentified. No much larger clonotype is one base removed from it; base qualities were not supplied.

The library was obtained by the immunoSEQ multiplex PCR assay. For the multiplex PCR, a mixture combining 60 forward primers for TCR Vbeta segments and 13 reverse primers for TCR Jbeta segments was used. A multiplex PCR assay on genomic DNA amplified the CDR3 region of rearranged TCR beta genes. Amplified TCR beta libraries were sequenced as 87-base-pair reads on the Illumina HiSeq System. The study's processing was this. A later analysis counted some 74 million unique TCR beta chains across the 690 or so repertoires, and around 9.9 million of these chains were shared by at least two donors. Raw reads were error-corrected and collapsed into unique sequences with a nearest-neighbor algorithm that merged closely related sequences to remove PCR and sequencing errors. To assign V, D and J gene segments, CDR3 sequences were aligned to IMGT reference sequences. For a sequence to be retained, at least a six-nucleotide match to both a V gene segment and a J gene segment was required. A rearrangement was called productive if the CDR3 had no stop codons and remained in frame with V and J, and every other rearrangement was called non-productive. CDR3 was defined by IMGT convention, running from the second conserved V-encoded cysteine to the conserved J-encoded phenylalanine. The earlier analysis of a few hundred of the donors excluded sequences that lacked an unambiguous match to a single V gene segment. In an earlier analysis of several hundred of the donors, V segments were called functional above 56.7% productive rearrangements and were called segregating when the between-donor standard deviation exceeded 5%. A statistical classification framework was built to diagnose cytomegalovirus status from the catalog of TCR beta chain sequences. V and J gene assignment, in a later analysis, came from comparing TCR nucleotide sequences with IMGT/GENE-DB human TR gene sequences. The TCRdist pipeline was used in a later analysis to assign CDR3 sequences and most-parsimonious VDJ recombination scenarios. In a later analysis, each TCR beta chain was defined by its CDR3 amino acid sequence together with its V-gene family, and reads lacking a unique V-gene family were excluded. A later analysis removed roughly 590 highly shared, low-generation-probability nucleotide sequences to deal with suspected cross-contamination and a sequencing artifact. For each public chain, a later analysis derived a clonal expansion index from normalized ranks of inferred template counts within each repertoire. Generation probabilities in a later analysis came from a VDJ recombination model fitted to out-of-frame rearrangements, and those results were checked against IGoR. In a later analysis, hypergeometric tests were used to score TCR-TCR, TCR-HLA and TCR-CMV co-occurrence, with a repertoire-size bias correction applied to TCR pairs. In a later analysis, false discovery rates were estimated by permuting HLA or CMV assignments 20 times. In a later analysis, co-occurring TCRs were grouped with DBSCAN, and TCRdist sequence similarity was added when clustering was performed within HLA-allele-positive subsets. Repertoires with fewer than 30,000 or more than 120,000 public chains, plus five repertoires with anomalous nucleotide sharing, were excluded from co-occurrence clustering. Entries here come from immuneACCESS through TCRdb and include only in-frame sequences with V and J called. Some clones fail to appear in such tables; in the studies checked, an unresolved V gene covers under half of the shortfall, and the cause of the remainder is unknown. D and trimming come from the DNA, and the V and J calls and clone size come from that table. The sample records tens of thousands of clones, around 83% of which are singletons. The ten largest clones represent 3.6% of the sample.

The cohort was made up of roughly 670 healthy bone marrow donors. All cohort members were sampled while nominally healthy, although unrecorded immune exposures were likely present. The donor tested CMV seronegative and was one of the 352 seronegative cohort members. A peripheral blood sample was provided by each donor, and peripheral blood mononuclear cells were used for TCR beta sequencing. The Qiagen DNeasy Blood Extraction Kit was used to extract genomic DNA from the blood cell samples. V drops 5 bases and J drops 4 bases, leaving 8 bases in between. The CDR3 holds 13 amino acids from the cysteine to the phenylalanine. The read is trimmed to its CDR3 DNA, 39 bases read in frame from base 1. The germline V gene specifies SGHTA as CDR1 and FQGTGA as CDR2. The paper's findings and limits, for the study overall: Because HLA typing was unavailable for some donors at each locus, only the typed subset was used in association tests. In vitro tests confirmed that a few of the cytomegalovirus-associated TCR beta chains recognize cytomegalovirus antigens. Most CMV-associated TCR beta chains appeared to be HLA-restricted in a later analysis, and the HLA associations seemed to be driven largely by CMV exposure. The presence/absence analyses assumed that sequencing depth was roughly uniform across donors, and that assumption may not be true. In a later analysis, HLA-associated TCR beta chains showed more clonal expansion and lower generation probabilities than non-associated chains that were equally common. Only TCR beta chains were sequenced in this cohort, and the absence of alpha or paired-chain data limited detectable features. Specific HLA alleles were associated with over 15,000 TCR beta sequences at a false discovery rate of 0.05 in a later analysis. Linkage disequilibrium might explain the correlated functional status among segregating V segments, but an unknown experimental factor could not be ruled out. According to the authors, the approach could potentially be generalized to other disease states and immunological phenotypes. V-gene and J-gene trimming of TCR beta chains was associated with a missense DCLRE1C variant in a later genetic analysis, and the association was replicated in an independent cohort. Across donors, most TCR sequences were observed very rarely, whereas some public TCRs were present in many individuals. In both the original and validation cohorts, the classifier was reported to diagnose cytomegalovirus status with high specificity and sensitivity. For the cohort, immune exposure information was limited to CMV serostatus. According to a later analysis, TCR association rates differed among HLA loci, with DRB1 alleles showing the most associated TCRs and HLA-C alleles showing the fewest. Some IMGT-functional V segments, including TRBV6-2 and TRBV6-3, could not be told apart with the 87-base-pair reads, so those segments were excluded. In a later analysis, several top co-occurrence clusters were reported to appear linked to parvovirus B19, influenza, CMV and Epstein-Barr virus. A later genetic analysis reported fewer N-insertions in productive TCRs among donors in an Asian-associated ancestry cluster than the roughly 650-donor mean. In an earlier analysis of some 500 of the donors, most TCR beta V segments were observed in productive rearrangements about 87% or about 30% of the time, broadly matching IMGT annotations. A further reported finding was that TCR beta sequences accurately predicted the HLA-A and HLA-B alleles for most subjects in the first cohort. The study listed approximately 160 TCR beta chains as associated with cytomegalovirus. Strong co-occurrence of HLA alleles, especially DR and DQ, made assigning TCR associations to individual alleles difficult. A group of highly shared sequence variants was considered likely to be a technical artifact of the sequencing pipeline. Because counts were too low, roughly 17 rarely observed V segments, including chromosome 9 orphons, were left out of the earlier analysis of 587 of the donors.

The sample was PBMCs. The chain was built from TRBV7-3 and TRBJ2-2; the D segment cannot be called with confidence. This sequence originates from a woman aged 18-29 years in good health and CMV-seronegative. The CDR3 region has the sequence CASSQQPTGELFF. In nucleotides, the sequence is TGTGCCAGCAGCCAACAGCCCACCGGGGAGCTGTTTTTT.